The T cell receptor beta chain described here comes from a study of blood T cell repertoires in COVID-19. In the authors' workflow: The authors estimated nucleated cell counts from reference gene primer amplification. Generated by immunoSEQ multiplex PCR, the TCRdb table keeps only in-frame clones and is missing some. The DNA was the basis for D and trimming; V, J and clone size are from that table. The profile covers more than 15,000 clones, with around nine tenths appearing a single time and 9.8% taken by the ten largest. The sequenced sample consisted of peripheral blood. The clonotype originates from a man in his forties with active COVID-19.

This CDR3 is CASSYNYRVENIQYF. Here the CDR3 DNA reads TGTGCCAGCAGTTACAATTACAGGGTAGAGAACATTCAGTACTTC. The chain employs TRBV6-6 and TRBJ2-4; D perhaps matches TRBD1 (6 bases). The CDR3 covers 15 residues. Germline CDR1 is MNHNY and CDR2 is SVGAGI (reference sequence). V was clipped by 2 bases and J by 7 bases, with 15 bases between them.